Following are 16 T cell receptor beta chains from one sample sequenced in a study of cytomegalovirus exposure and HLA in healthy donors. Primers: 60 Vbeta forward and 13 Jbeta reverse. Profiled with immunoSEQ multiplex PCR; TCRdb holds only in-frame clones, not every one. The sample totals about 49,000 clones. Sequencing was done on a sample of PBMCs. The receptors stem from a man between 18 and 35 years old in good health and CMV-seropositive.

This chain uses TRBV27 with TRBJ2-4; D not certain. The length of the CDR3 is 13 residues. Germline V lookup: CDR1 MNHEY, CDR2 SMNVEV (reference sequence). The ends were cut back, 5 bases at V and 11 bases at J, with 16 bases in the middle. This CDR3 is CASSENVLSVQYF. The CDR3 DNA reads as TGTGCCAGCAGTGAAAATGTGTTGAGCGTTCAGTACTTC.

The CDR3 region is CASSRTGAVQETQYF. CDR3 nucleotides: TGTGCCAGCAGCCGGACAGGGGCCGTCCAAGAGACCCAGTACTTC. This chain links TRBV7-8 with TRBJ2-5, with 9 nucleotides matching TRBD1. Trimming took 5 bases from V and 1 from J; bases not matched to a gene: 5. Germline V CDR1 and CDR2: SGHVS, FQNEAQ. The CDR3 length is 15 residues. Full variable domain (missing parts from reference TRBV7-8 and TRBJ2-5): GAGVSQSPRYKVAKRGQDVALRCDPISGHVSLFWYQQALGQGPEFLTYFQNEAQLDKSGLPSDRFFAERPEGSVSTLKIQRTQQEDSAVYLCASSRTGAVQETQYFGPGTRLLVL.

This chain joins TRBV7-8 and TRBJ1-1; TRBD1 matches 8 bases. The J segment lost 3 bases and the V segment lost 5 bases, leaving 11 bases of the junction unmatched. CDR1 and CDR2 from the germline V gene are SGHVS and FQNEAQ. CDR3 size: 16 residues. CDR3 loop: CASSLLAGGKDTEAFF. CDR3 nucleotides: TGTGCCAGCAGCCTCCTGGCAGGGGGCAAGGACACTGAAGCTTTCTTT.

This chain joins TRBV6-4 and TRBJ1-5, with TRBD1 matching over 10 bases. CDR1 MRHNA and CDR2 SNTAGT come from the germline V gene. V was clipped by 3 bases and J by 6 bases; unmatched bases: 2. This CDR3 comprises 14 residues. The CDR3 coding sequence is TGTGCCAGCAGTGAGGGGACAGGGGTTCAGCCCCAGCATTTT. This codes for CASSEGTGVQPQHF.

CDR3 in amino acids: CASRRQGARRCEYF. CDR3 sequence (DNA): TGCGCCAGCAGAAGACAGGGGGCCCGTAGATGTGAGTACTTC. The chain couples TRBV10-1 to TRBJ2-7, with 10 bases aligning to TRBD1. V lost 6 bases and J lost 11; bases outside the gene matches: 13. This CDR3 region has 14 residues. Germline-derived CDR1 and CDR2 are WNHNN and SYGVQD (reference sequence).

The chain is built from TRBV19 and TRBJ1-2; the D is unclear. Per germline, CDR1 LNHDA and CDR2 SQIVND (reference sequence). The CDR3 is 12 residues long. The V and J ends lost 2 bases and 4 bases respectively, with 5 bases between them. CDR3 sequence reads: CASSIRGYGYTF. Written as DNA, the CDR3 is TGTGCCAGTAGTATACGGGGCTATGGCTACACCTTC.

The gene calls are TRBV9 and TRBJ2-3; TRBD2 matches at 12 bases. From germline, CDR1 is SGDLS and CDR2 YYNGEE. V shed 4 bases, J shed 3 bases, and the junction held 6 bases outside the gene matches. This CDR3 contains 16 residues. CDR3 sequence: CASSPGLAGRTDTQYF. CDR3 in DNA: TGTGCCAGCAGCCCCGGACTAGCGGGACGGACAGATACGCAGTATTTT.

Judged by frequency, this clone is medium-sized. The V call is TRBV6-1, the J call TRBJ1-1; D perhaps matches TRBD1 (6 bases). V lost 3 bases and J 0 bases, leaving 11 bases between the germline ends. The CDR3 is 15 residues long. Germline V gene data show CDR1 as MNHNS and CDR2 as SASEGT. As DNA, the CDR3 is TGTGCCAGCAGTGACGCCGGACAGCTGAACACTGAAGCTTTCTTT. Encoded protein: CASSDAGQLNTEAFF.

V is TRBV10-3 and J is TRBJ1-4, with D possibly being TRBD1 (6 bases). The CDR3 is made up of 15 amino acids. Between the trimmed V and J ends, which lost 6 bases and 6 bases, there was a span of 17 bases. Germline V CDR1 and CDR2: ENHRY, SYGVKD. CDR3 loop: CAISPGARLDEKLFF. DNA for the CDR3: TGTGCCATCAGCCCAGGGGCGCGCCTGGATGAAAAACTGTTTTTT.

The chain employs TRBV5-1 and TRBJ2-3; 10 positions match TRBD2. CDR3 length: 15 residues. Germline CDR1 reads SGHRS; CDR2 reads YFSETQ. V dropped 3 bases and J dropped 5; count of bases not matched to a gene: 6. CDR3 loop: CASSSSGRAVDTQYF. CDR3 DNA sequence: TGCGCCAGCAGCTCCAGCGGGAGGGCCGTAGATACGCAGTATTTT.

The chain uses TRBV4-1 and TRBJ2-5; TRBD2 aligns across 10 bases. CDR3 length equals 15 residues. CDR1 MGHRA and CDR2 YSYEKL come from the germline V gene. V was pared by 4 bases and J by 4 bases, with 6 bases of the junction left unmatched. Written as DNA, the CDR3 is TGCGCCAGCAGCCCTTTCAGACTAGCGGGAGAGACCCAGTACTTC. Translating gives CASSPFRLAGETQYF.

CDR3 sequence reads: CASSVGQGNTEAFF. CDR3 DNA: TGTGCCAGCAGCGTGGGACAGGGAAACACTGAAGCTTTCTTT. The gene calls are TRBV11-3 and TRBJ1-1; TRBD1 aligns across 9 bases. Germline V CDR1 and CDR2: SGHNT, YENEEA. The CDR3 consists of 14 residues. The junction had 3 bases not matched to a gene; V was cut back by 5 bases and J by 2 bases. Full variable domain (missing parts from reference TRBV11-3 and TRBJ1-1): EAGVVQSPRYKIIEKKQPVAFWCNPISGHNTLYWYLQNLGQGPELLIRYENEEAVDDSQLPKDRFSAERLKGVDSTLKIQPAELGDSAVYLCASSVGQGNTEAFFGQGTRLTVV.

V usage is TRBV9 and J usage is TRBJ1-6, with 7 bases matching TRBD1. The CDR3 has 15 amino acids. Germline CDR1 SGDLS, CDR2 YYNGEE. The junction had 7 bases not matched to a gene; V was cut back by 3 bases and J by 7 bases. For the CDR3, the DNA is TGTGCCAGCAGCGAGGAGGGGGCGGGAAATTCACCCCTCCACTTT. Encoded protein: CASSEEGAGNSPLHF.

The rearrangement joins TRBV7-9 to TRBJ2-7; 13 nucleotides match TRBD2. Looked up from germline, CDR1 is SEHNR and CDR2 is FQNEAQ (reference sequence). CDR3 length: 16 residues. Germline trimming cut 2 bases from V and 3 bases from J; bases unmatched to any gene: 4. The CDR3 nucleotides are TGTGCCAGCAGCTTAAGGGGACTAGCGGGATACTACGAGCAGTACTTC. Its translation is CASSLRGLAGYYEQYF.

The V gene is TRBV5-6, the J gene TRBJ2-5; perhaps TRBD2 as D (6 bases). There are 15 residues in the CDR3. Germline V gene lookup returns CDR1 SGHDT and CDR2 YYEEEE. V lost 0 bases and J lost 5, with 14 bases in between. CDR3 in DNA: TGTGCCAGCAGCTTGGTCAAGGAGGGAGTGGAGACCCAGTACTTC. Amino acids: CASSLVKEGVETQYF.

V usage is TRBV7-3 and J usage is TRBJ2-3, with TRBD2 identical over 9 bases. This CDR3 has 17 amino acids. CDR1 and CDR2 from the germline V gene are SGHTA and FQGTGA. With V trimmed by 1 base and J by 5 bases, 10 bases remained unmatched. CDR3: CASSLSGLAGVGDTQYF. The DNA of the CDR3 is TGTGCCAGCAGCTTAAGTGGGTTAGCGGGAGTTGGAGATACGCAGTATTTT.